Only a few counts were recorded for the clone carrying this TCR beta chain. The data originate from a study of beta chain features in type 1 diabetes. Sequenced material consisted of expressed TCRB transcripts (all of the isolated RNA was reverse transcribed). Produced via immunoSEQ multiplex PCR; TCRdb's table is partial and in-frame only. The profile shows hundreds of thousands of clones, roughly 16% of them singletons. The germline V gene encodes CDR1 SNHLY and CDR2 FYNNEI. V lost 6 bases to trimming and J lost 5 bases; unmatched junction nucleotides: 6. This CDR3 is 13 amino acids long. The V gene is TRBV2, the J gene TRBJ1-1; TRBD1 agrees at 7 bases. This receptor was obtained from a man aged 18-30 years in good health. The sequencing sample was made of naive CD4+ T cells from blood. The CDR3 spells CASRQGMVTEAFF. Here the CDR3 DNA reads TGTGCCAGCAGACAGGGGATGGTGACTGAAGCTTTCTTT.